These 6 T cell receptor beta chains were all obtained from the same sample, sequenced in a study of T cells in tumors after PD-1 blockade. Some clones are missing from TCRdb's copy, which holds only in-frame ones; the method was immunoSEQ multiplex PCR. The sample shows about 59,000 clones, over 75% of them seen only once. Material: PBMCs, obtained before anti-PD-1 treatment. The receptor set was obtained from a human donor with basal cell carcinoma.

The V and J genes are TRBV6-5 and TRBJ1-2; D is possibly TRBD1 (6 bases). The CDR3 runs 12 residues. Trimming took off 8 bases at V and 6 bases at J, with 13 bases between the two ends. Germline V gene lookup returns CDR1 MNHEY and CDR2 SVGAGI. The CDR3 DNA reads TGTGCCAGCTTAGGGGGAATTCATGGCTACACCTTC. Translating gives CASLGGIHGYTF.

J is TRBJ2-5 and V is TRBV2, with D possibly matching TRBD2 (5 bases). Germline V CDR1 and CDR2: SNHLY, FYNNEI. This CDR3 is built from 16 residues. With 0 bases removed from V and 7 bases from J, the gap between germline ends came to 18 bases. CDR3 loop: CASSEALGNGGGTQYF. The CDR3 DNA reads TGTGCCAGCAGTGAAGCGCTTGGGAACGGAGGAGGGACCCAGTACTTC.

The rearrangement uses TRBV6-4 and TRBJ2-2; D is possibly TRBD2 (7 bases). Trimming removed 4 bases from V and 3 bases from J, with 15 bases in between. The germline V gene has CDR1 MRHNA and CDR2 SNTAGT. The CDR3 extends over 16 amino acids. The CDR3 reads CASSGSGGQDTGELFF. CDR3 bases: TGTGCCAGCAGTGGCTCGGGGGGCCAGGACACCGGGGAGCTGTTTTTT.

In its sample, this clone was seen a few times. The V call is TRBV27, the J call TRBJ1-4; 7 nucleotides match TRBD1. CDR1 and CDR2 from the germline V gene are MNHEY and SMNVEV (reference sequence). The CDR3 totals 15 residues. The V and J ends lost 5 bases and 3 bases, in that order; junction bases with no gene match: 6. As DNA, the CDR3 is TGTGCCAGCAGTCCAGCCAGGGGGTCTAATGAAAAACTGTTTTTT. As protein: CASSPARGSNEKLFF.

This sequence joins TRBV29-1 and TRBJ2-1; TRBD2 might be the D (5 bases). The CDR3 extends over 12 amino acids. Germline loops: CDR1 SQVTM, CDR2 ANQGSEA. CDR3 nucleotides: TGCGTCGGGGATCTGTCTGTGGGTGAGCAGTTCTTC. It yields the protein CVGDLSVGEQFF.

This chain connects TRBV6-2 or TRBV6-3 to TRBJ2-3; no firm D call. The V end lost 6 bases, the J end lost 3 bases, and 4 bases lay between the germline ends. The germline V gene has CDR1 MNHEY and CDR2 SVGEGT. The CDR3 totals 11 residues. The CDR3 nucleotides read TGTGCCAGCAGCCGTACAGATACGCAGTATTTT. Residues: CASSRTDTQYF.